This is a list of T cell receptor beta chains from one sample in a study of shared clonotypes between healthy human individuals. The protocol was immunoSEQ multiplex PCR, while the TCRdb copy is restricted to in-frame clones and leaves out a portion. Of some 490,000 clones in the sample, roughly 80% are singletons; the top ten hold roughly 13%. Specimen: PBMCs. The receptors originated from a woman in her 40s in good health. Some clones in this sample may be carry-over from other donors' samples. The CDR3 runs from the conserved cysteine through the conserved F or W. The D gene is left open where the match is weak. Not every row has a clone size; where given, it reads once, few, many or a size class.

>many|TRBD1|TRBV6-1|TRBJ1-6
TGTGCCAGCAGTGTCTCTAACAGGGGGCATTCACCCCTCCACTTT
CASSVSNRGHSPLHF
>NA|NA|TRBV30|TRBJ2-7
TGTGCCTGGAGTTCGGAGTACGAGCAGTACTTC
CAWSSEYEQYF
>NA|TRBD2|TRBV7-6|TRBJ2-1
TGTGCCAGCAGCTCGCGGGAGGGGAGTGAGCAGTTCTTC
CASSSREGSEQFF
>NA|TRBD1|TRBV5-4|TRBJ2-7
TGTGCCAGCAGCCCGGGGACAGGGGCCGGGTCCTACGAGCAGTACTTC
CASSPGTGAGSYEQYF
>NA|TRBD1|TRBV7-6|TRBJ1-2
TGTGCCAGCAGCTTAGGGGGACAGGGGTCAAACTATGGCTACACCTTC
CASSLGGQGSNYGYTF
>NA|TRBD1|TRBV11-1|TRBJ1-1
TGTGCCAGCGGGACAGTCGGCATGAACACTGAAGCTTTCTTT
CASGTVGMNTEAFF
>NA|TRBD2|TRBV6-5|TRBJ2-1
TGTGCCAGCCACCGGGGGGTGAGGAATGAGCAGTTCTTC
CASHRGVRNEQFF
>NA|NA|TRBV11-2|TRBJ1-1
TGTGCCAGCAGCTTAGGTCAGGGGCAGGCCACTGAAGCTTTCTTT
CASSLGQGQATEAFF
>NA|NA|TRBV18|TRBJ1-1
TGTGCCAGCTCATCGGGACGGTTGAACACTGAAGCTTTCTTT
CASSSGRLNTEAFF
>NA|NA|TRBV4-1|TRBJ2-1
TGCGCCAGCAGCCAGGACATCAAACAGGGTGGGAGAAGCGCGAATGAGCAGTTCTTC
CASSQDIKQGGRSANEQFF
>NA|NA|TRBV5-5|TRBJ2-5
TGTGCCAGCAGCGGAGCCGGAGAGACCCAGTACTTC
CASSGAGETQYF
>few|NA|TRBV5-4|TRBJ1-2
TGTGCCAGCAGCGCCAGTGTCGTCTATGGCTACACCTTC
CASSASVVYGYTF
>NA|TRBD2|TRBV28|TRBJ2-1
TGTGCCAGCAGTCCCCCCGGACTAGCGGGAAATGAGCAGTTCTTC
CASSPPGLAGNEQFF
>NA|TRBD1|TRBV30|TRBJ1-4
TGTGCCTGGAGTCGGGGGACAGGGAGTGAAAAACTGTTTTTT
CAWSRGTGSEKLFF
>NA|NA|TRBV4-2|TRBJ2-4
TGTGCCAGCAGCCAAGATAACGGACAGTTAAACATTCAGTACTTC
CASSQDNGQLNIQYF
>many|TRBD1|TRBV5-1|TRBJ1-1
TGCGCCAGCAGCTCCTGGACAGGGGATAACACTGAAGCTTTCTTT
CASSSWTGDNTEAFF
>NA|NA|TRBV6-1|TRBJ1-1
TGTGCCAGCAGTGAAACGGGGCTAAACACTGAAGCTTTCTTT
CASSETGLNTEAFF
>NA|NA|TRBV25-1|TRBJ2-2
TGTGCCAGCAGTGAGGTGATTCAAACCGGGGAGCTGTTTTTT
CASSEVIQTGELFF
>NA|TRBD1|TRBV27|TRBJ1-5
TGTGCCAGCAGTCGGGACAGGGGCCTTAATCAGCCCCAGCATTTT
CASSRDRGLNQPQHF
>NA|TRBD1|TRBV6-5|TRBJ2-1
TGTGCCAGCAGTAAGTCGTGGACAGGGGATGAGCAGTTCTTC
CASSKSWTGDEQFF
>NA|TRBD1|TRBV19|TRBJ2-5
TGTGCCAGTAGTATCCAGGGGGATGGTTCGGAGACCCAGTACTTC
CASSIQGDGSETQYF
>NA|NA|TRBV7-8|TRBJ1-5
TGTGCCAGCAGCCGCTGGGCGGGCAATCAGCCCCAGCATTTT
CASSRWAGNQPQHF
>NA|NA|TRBV28|TRBJ2-3
TGTGCCAGCACCCTATTAGATACGCAGTATTTT
CASTLLDTQYF
>NA|NA|TRBV2|TRBJ2-2
TGTGCCAGCAGCCCGACTACGAACACCGGGGAGCTGTTTTTT
CASSPTTNTGELFF
>NA|NA|TRBV27|TRBJ1-2
TGTGCCAGCAGTTTATCGATCAGTCGGACAGCCTATGGCTACACCTTC
CASSLSISRTAYGYTF
>NA|NA|TRBV7-9|TRBJ2-7
TGTGCCAGCAGGAAGGGCGAGTCCTACGAGCAGTACTTC
CASRKGESYEQYF
>NA|NA|TRBV5-6|TRBJ2-1
TGTGCCAGCAGCTTGCTTAGGGGCCAGCAGTTCTTC
CASSLLRGQQFF
>NA|TRBD1|TRBV9|TRBJ2-5
TGTGCCAGCAGCCGCTGGGGGACAGAAGAGACCCAGTACTTC
CASSRWGTEETQYF
>NA|NA|TRBV30|TRBJ1-1
TGTGCCTGGTCCCCAGGGCCTTTGAACACTGAAGCTTTCTTT
CAWSPGPLNTEAFF
>NA|NA|TRBV5-6|TRBJ2-7
TGTGCCAGCAGCCGCCGGGACGGATACGAGCAGTACTTC
CASSRRDGYEQYF
>few|NA|TRBV6-5|TRBJ2-7
TGTGCCAGCAACGGCCCCTACGAGCAGTACTTC
CASNGPYEQYF
>NA|TRBD2|TRBV9|TRBJ2-2
TGTGCCAGCAGCGTAGGGGGCGGGAGTGTCGTTGCCGGGGAGCTGTTTTTT
CASSVGGGSVVAGELFF
>NA|TRBD2|TRBV5-1|TRBJ2-3
TGCGCCAGCAGCTACCTAGCGGGAGAAGATACGCAGTATTTT
CASSYLAGEDTQYF
>few|NA|TRBV28|TRBJ1-1
TGTGCCAGCAGTTTATTCAGTGTCCGAGTGAACACTGAAGCTTTCTTT
CASSLFSVRVNTEAFF
>NA|NA|TRBV11-3|TRBJ2-1
TGTGCCAGCAGCTTAGCTGGAGAGAGGGGCAATGAGCAGTTCTTC
CASSLAGERGNEQFF
>once|TRBD1|TRBV30|TRBJ2-6
TGTGCCTGGGAGACAGGGTTGGGGACTGGGGCCAACGTCCTGACTTTC
CAWETGLGTGANVLTF
>NA|NA|TRBV5-6|TRBJ2-7
TGTGCCAGCAGCTCAAACTACGAGCAGTACTTC
CASSSNYEQYF
>NA|TRBD2|TRBV7-3|TRBJ2-3
TGTGCCAGCAGCGATTACAGGGCTAGCGGGGGCACAGATACGCAGTATTTT
CASSDYRASGGTDTQYF
>NA|TRBD2|TRBV6-6|TRBJ2-2
TGTGCCAGCAGTCCCCGGGGGGGGACGAACACCGGGGAGCTGTTTTTT
CASSPRGGTNTGELFF
>NA|TRBD1|TRBV7-9|TRBJ2-1
TGTGCCAGCAGCTCCGCGGACAGGGGGCTTTCGGGAACAAATGAGCAGTTCTTC
CASSSADRGLSGTNEQFF
>many|TRBD1|TRBV25-1|TRBJ2-5
TGTGCCAGCAGTGTGGAGACAGGGGGAGAGACCCAGTACTTC
CASSVETGGETQYF
>NA|TRBD1|TRBV5-4|TRBJ2-7
TGTGCCAGCAGCTACGGGACAGCAAGAGACTACGAGCAGTACTTC
CASSYGTARDYEQYF
>many|NA|TRBV5-1|TRBJ2-7
TGCGCCAGCAGCTTTCAGGGGTCCTACGAGCAGTACTTC
CASSFQGSYEQYF
>NA|TRBD1|TRBV19|TRBJ1-1
TGTGCCAGTAGTATAGGCCCTGGGACAGCGAACACTGAAGCTTTCTTT
CASSIGPGTANTEAFF
>NA|TRBD1|TRBV7-9|TRBJ2-7
TGTGCCAGCAGCCCCGGGACAGGAGGCTACGAGCAGTACTTC
CASSPGTGGYEQYF
>NA|NA|TRBV11-2|TRBJ2-2
TGTGCCAGCAGCCTAACAACCTGGGTTGGGACCGGGGAGCTGTTTTTT
CASSLTTWVGTGELFF
>NA|NA|TRBV30|TRBJ1-2
TGTGCCTGGAGTGGGTCAGTCAGAAACTATGGCTACACCTTC
CAWSGSVRNYGYTF
>NA|TRBD2|TRBV5-1|TRBJ2-3
TGCGCCAGCAGCTTATCCGGGACTAGCGGGACCTGGGGACGTCGCACAGATACGCAGTATTTT
CASSLSGTSGTWGRRTDTQYF